The 3 T cell receptor beta chains listed next were all sequenced from one sample in a study of cytomegalovirus exposure and HLA in healthy donors. A multiplex PCR was run with 60 Vbeta primers and 13 Jbeta primers. Clones were sequenced by immunoSEQ multiplex PCR, and TCRdb holds only the in-frame ones, with some missing. Its table lists 55,000 to 85,000 clones. The specimen was PBMCs. The receptors were sampled from a female donor in good health and CMV-seropositive.

The V and J genes are TRBV7-9 and TRBJ1-6, with D possibly matching TRBD1 (6 bases). There are 15 residues in the CDR3. The V end lost 5 bases, the J end lost 6 bases, and 14 bases lay between the germline ends. Germline CDR1 and CDR2: SEHNR and FQNEAQ (reference sequence). CDR3 loop: CASSITGLSNSPLHF. Written as DNA, the CDR3 is TGTGCCAGCAGCATCACAGGGTTGAGTAATTCACCCCTCCACTTT.

The rearrangement joins TRBV9 to TRBJ2-7; the D gene is possibly TRBD1 (6 bases). Trimming pared 0 bases from V and 6 bases from J, leaving 13 bases between. The V gene's germline CDR1 is SGDLS and CDR2 YYNGEE. This CDR3 comprises 14 residues. The CDR3, as DNA: TGTGCCAGCAGCGTAGGGGGGCTGGGTCTCGAGCAGTACTTC. Its protein product is CASSVGGLGLEQYF.

The rearrangement joins TRBV18 to TRBJ2-3; 8 bases match TRBD2. CDR1 and CDR2 (germline): KGHSH, LQKENI. The CDR3 runs 15 residues. Trimming at V came to 6 bases and at J to 2 bases, leaving 7 bases not matched to a gene. The CDR3 DNA reads TGTGCCAGCTCTTTACTAGCGGAAAACACAGATACGCAGTATTTT. Translating gives CASSLLAENTDTQYF.